The clone carrying this T cell receptor beta chain came up a few times. The target antigen is unknown. The entry originates in a study of CD8+ T cells in alopecia areata. Treatment reported: oral pan-JAK inhibitor, 5-10 mg twice daily. RNA extraction and reverse transcription yielded cDNA as sequencing template. TCRdb's copy holds only in-frame clones and misses some; the assay was immunoSEQ multiplex PCR. Of under 150,000 clones listed, 53% were seen once; the top ten hold about 0.5%. Trimming took 4 bases from V and 7 from J, leaving 8 bases between them. Germline values: CDR1 MRHNA, CDR2 SNTAGT. CDR3 length equals 12 residues. Findings and caveats of the study: While patients received tofacitinib, many expanded lesional clones remained present in scalp and blood.

Material: CD4+ T cells sorted from blood, obtained at week 4, from a patient treated with tofacitinib. This clonotype was obtained from a human donor with alopecia areata. This sequence joins TRBV6-4 and TRBJ2-1; no clear D gene. CDR3 DNA: TGTGCCAGCAGTGTTAGCCTAAATGAGCAGTTCTTC. Amino acids: CASSVSLNEQFF.